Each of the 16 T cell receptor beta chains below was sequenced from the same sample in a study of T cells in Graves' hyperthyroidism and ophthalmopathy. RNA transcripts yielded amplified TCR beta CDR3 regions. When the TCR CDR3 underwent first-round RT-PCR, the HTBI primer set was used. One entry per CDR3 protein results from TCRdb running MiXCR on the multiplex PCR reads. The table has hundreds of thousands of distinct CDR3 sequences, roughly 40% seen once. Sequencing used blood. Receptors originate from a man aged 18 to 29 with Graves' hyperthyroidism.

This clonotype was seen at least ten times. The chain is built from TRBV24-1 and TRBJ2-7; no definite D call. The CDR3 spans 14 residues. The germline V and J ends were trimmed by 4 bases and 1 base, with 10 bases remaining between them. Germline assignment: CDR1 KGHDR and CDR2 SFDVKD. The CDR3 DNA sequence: TGTGCCACCAGTGAAACGGGTGGATCCTACGAGCAGTACTTC. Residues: CATSETGGSYEQYF.

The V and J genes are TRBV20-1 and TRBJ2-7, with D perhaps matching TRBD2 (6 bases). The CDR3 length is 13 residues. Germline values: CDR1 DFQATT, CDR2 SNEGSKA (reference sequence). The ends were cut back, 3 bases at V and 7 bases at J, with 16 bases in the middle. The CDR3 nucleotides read TGCAGTGCTAGTCCCCGGAGGGTCGGAGAGCAGTACTTC. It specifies CSASPRRVGEQYF.

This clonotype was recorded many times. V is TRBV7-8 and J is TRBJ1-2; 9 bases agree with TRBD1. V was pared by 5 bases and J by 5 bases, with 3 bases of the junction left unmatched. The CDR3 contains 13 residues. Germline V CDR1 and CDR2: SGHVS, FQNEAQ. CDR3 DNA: TGTGCCAGCAGCCCGACAGGGGGATATGGCTACACCTTC. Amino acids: CASSPTGGYGYTF.

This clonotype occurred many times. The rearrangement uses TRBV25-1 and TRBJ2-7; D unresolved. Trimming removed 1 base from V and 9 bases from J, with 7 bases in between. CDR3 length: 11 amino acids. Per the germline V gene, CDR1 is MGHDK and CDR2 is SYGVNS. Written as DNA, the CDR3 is TGTGCCAGCAGTGAATCGACGGGGCAGTACTTC. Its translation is CASSESTGQYF.

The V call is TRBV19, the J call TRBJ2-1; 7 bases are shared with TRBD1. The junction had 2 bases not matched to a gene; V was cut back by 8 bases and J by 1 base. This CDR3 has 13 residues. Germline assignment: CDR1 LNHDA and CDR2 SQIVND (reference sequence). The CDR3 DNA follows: TGTGCCAGTTCACAGGGGTCCTACAATGAGCAGTTCTTC. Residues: CASSQGSYNEQFF.

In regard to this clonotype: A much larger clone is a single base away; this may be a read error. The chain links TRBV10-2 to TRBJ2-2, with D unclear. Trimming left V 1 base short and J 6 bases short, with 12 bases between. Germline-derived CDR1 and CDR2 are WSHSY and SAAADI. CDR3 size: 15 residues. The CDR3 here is CASSEFTRASGELFF. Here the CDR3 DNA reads TGCGCCAGCAGTGAGTTCACAAGGGCGTCCGGGGAGCTGTTTTTT.

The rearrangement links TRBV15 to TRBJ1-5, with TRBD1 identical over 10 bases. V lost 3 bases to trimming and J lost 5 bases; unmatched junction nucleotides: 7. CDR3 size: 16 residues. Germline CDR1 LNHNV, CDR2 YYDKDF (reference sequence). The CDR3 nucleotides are TGTGCCACCAGCAGTCCGTTGACAGGGGGCGATCAGCCCCAGCATTTT. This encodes CATSSPLTGGDQPQHF.

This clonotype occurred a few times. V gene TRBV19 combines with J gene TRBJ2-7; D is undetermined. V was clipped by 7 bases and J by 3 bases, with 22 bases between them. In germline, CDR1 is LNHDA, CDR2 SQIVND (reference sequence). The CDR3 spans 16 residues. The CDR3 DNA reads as TGTGCCAGTACCTTAGGGTCCCCGATCTGGGGCTACGAGCAGTACTTC. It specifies CASTLGSPIWGYEQYF.

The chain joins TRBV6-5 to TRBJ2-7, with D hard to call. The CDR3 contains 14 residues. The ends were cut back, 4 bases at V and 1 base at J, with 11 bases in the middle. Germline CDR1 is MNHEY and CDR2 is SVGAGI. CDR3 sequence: CASSSHRGSYEQYF. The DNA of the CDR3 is TGTGCCAGCAGTTCGCACAGAGGTTCCTACGAGCAGTACTTC.

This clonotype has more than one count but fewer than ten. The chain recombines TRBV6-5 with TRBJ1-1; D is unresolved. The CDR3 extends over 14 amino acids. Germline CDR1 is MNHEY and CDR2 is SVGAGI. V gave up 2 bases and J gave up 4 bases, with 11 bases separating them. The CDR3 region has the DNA TGTGCCAGCAGTTACAGGGAGGAGGGCACTGAAGCTTTCTTT. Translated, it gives CASSYREEGTEAFF.

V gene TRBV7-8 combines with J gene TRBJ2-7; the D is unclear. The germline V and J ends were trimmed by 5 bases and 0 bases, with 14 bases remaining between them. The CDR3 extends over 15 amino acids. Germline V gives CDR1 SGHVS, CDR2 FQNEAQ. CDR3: CASSQGRQLSYEQYF. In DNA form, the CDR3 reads TGTGCCAGCAGCCAAGGGCGACAACTCTCCTACGAGCAGTACTTC. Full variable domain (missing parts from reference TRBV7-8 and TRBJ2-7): GAGVSQSPRYKVAKRGQDVALRCDPISGHVSLFWYQQALGQGPEFLTYFQNEAQLDKSGLPSDRFFAERPEGSVSTLKIQRTQQEDSAVYLCASSQGRQLSYEQYFGPGTRLTVT.

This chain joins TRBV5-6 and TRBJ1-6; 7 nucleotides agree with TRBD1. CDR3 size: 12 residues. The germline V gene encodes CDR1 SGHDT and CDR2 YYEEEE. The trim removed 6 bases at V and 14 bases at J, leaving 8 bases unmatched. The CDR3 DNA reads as TGTGCCAGCACCCTGACCGACAGGGCCCTCCACTTT. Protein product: CASTLTDRALHF.

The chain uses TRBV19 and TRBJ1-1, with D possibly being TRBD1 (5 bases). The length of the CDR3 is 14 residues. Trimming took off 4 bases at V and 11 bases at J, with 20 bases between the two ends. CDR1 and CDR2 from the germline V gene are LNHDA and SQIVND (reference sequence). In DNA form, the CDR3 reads TGTGCCAGTAGTAGTTCGGACACGGCGGACGGGGCTTTCTTT. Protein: CASSSSDTADGAFF. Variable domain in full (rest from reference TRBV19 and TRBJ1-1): DGGITQSPKYLFRKEGQNVTLSCEQNLNHDAMYWYRQDPGQGLRLIYYSQIVNDFQKGDIAEGYSVSREKKESFPLTVTSAQKNPTAFYLCASSSSDTADGAFFGQGTRLTVV.

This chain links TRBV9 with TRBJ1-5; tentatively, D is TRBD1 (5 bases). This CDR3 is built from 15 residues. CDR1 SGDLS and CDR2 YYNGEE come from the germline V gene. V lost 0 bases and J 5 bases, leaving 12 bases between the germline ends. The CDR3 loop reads CASSVGGGSHQPQHF. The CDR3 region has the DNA TGTGCCAGCAGCGTAGGGGGGGGGAGCCATCAGCCCCAGCATTTT.

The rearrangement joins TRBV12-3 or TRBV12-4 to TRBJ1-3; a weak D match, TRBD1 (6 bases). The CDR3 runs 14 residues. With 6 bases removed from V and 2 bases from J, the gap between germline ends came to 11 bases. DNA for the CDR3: TGTGCCAGCAGGGTCCCAGGGGCTGGAAACACCATATATTTT. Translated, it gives CASRVPGAGNTIYF.

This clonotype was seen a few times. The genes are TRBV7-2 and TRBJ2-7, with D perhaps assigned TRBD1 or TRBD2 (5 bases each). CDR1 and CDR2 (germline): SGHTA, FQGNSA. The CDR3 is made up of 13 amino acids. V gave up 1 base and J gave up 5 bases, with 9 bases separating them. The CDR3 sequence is CASSLVGTHEQYF. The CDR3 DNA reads TGTGCCAGCAGCTTAGTAGGGACCCACGAGCAGTACTTC.